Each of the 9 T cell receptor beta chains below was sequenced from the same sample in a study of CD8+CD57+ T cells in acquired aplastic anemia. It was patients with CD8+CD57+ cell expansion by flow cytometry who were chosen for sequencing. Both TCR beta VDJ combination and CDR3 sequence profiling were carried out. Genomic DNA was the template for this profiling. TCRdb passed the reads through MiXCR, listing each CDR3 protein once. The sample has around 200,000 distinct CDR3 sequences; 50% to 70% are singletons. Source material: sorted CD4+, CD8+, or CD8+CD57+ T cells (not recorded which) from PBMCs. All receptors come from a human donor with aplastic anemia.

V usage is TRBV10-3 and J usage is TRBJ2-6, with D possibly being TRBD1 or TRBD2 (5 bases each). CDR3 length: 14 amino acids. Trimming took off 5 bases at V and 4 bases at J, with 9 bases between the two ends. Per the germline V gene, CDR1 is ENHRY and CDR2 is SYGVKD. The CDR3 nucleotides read TGTGCCATCAGTTGGGACGGGGGGGCCAACGTCCTGACTTTC. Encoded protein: CAISWDGGANVLTF.

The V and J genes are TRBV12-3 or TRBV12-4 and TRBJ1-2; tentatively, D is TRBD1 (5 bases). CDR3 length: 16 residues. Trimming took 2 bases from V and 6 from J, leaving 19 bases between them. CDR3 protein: CASSLSLGTTSDGYTF. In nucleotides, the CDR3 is TGTGCCAGCAGTTTATCGTTGGGGACGACAAGTGATGGCTACACCTTC.

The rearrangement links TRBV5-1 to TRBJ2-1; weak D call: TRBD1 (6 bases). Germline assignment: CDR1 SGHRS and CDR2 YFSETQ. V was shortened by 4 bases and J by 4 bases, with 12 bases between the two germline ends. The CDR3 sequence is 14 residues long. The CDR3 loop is CASSIQTGYNEQFF. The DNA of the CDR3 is TGCGCCAGCAGCATACAGACAGGTTACAATGAGCAGTTCTTC.

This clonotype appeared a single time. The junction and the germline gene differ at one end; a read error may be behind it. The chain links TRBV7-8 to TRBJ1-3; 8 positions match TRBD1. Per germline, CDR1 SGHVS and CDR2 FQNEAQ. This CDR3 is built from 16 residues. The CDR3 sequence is CASSMGQAISGNTIYF. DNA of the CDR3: TGCGCCAGCAGCATGGGACAGGCGATCTCTGGAAACACCATATATTTT.

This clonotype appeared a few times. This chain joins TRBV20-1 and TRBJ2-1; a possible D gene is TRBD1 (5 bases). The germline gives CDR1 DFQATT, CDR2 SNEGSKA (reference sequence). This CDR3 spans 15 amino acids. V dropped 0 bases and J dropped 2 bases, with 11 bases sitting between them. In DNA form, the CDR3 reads TGCAGTGCTAGAGATCGGGCAGGGCCCTACAATGAGCAGTTCTTC. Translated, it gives CSARDRAGPYNEQFF.

CDR3 bases: TGTGCCAGCAGGGACACAGGACCTTCATACGAGCAGTACTTC. Its translation: CASRDTGPSYEQYF. The chain is built from TRBV6-5 and TRBJ2-7, with a weak D call TRBD1 (5 bases). The V end was cut by 6 bases, the J end by 4 bases, with 16 bases between. Looked up from germline, CDR1 is MNHEY and CDR2 is SVGAGI. This CDR3 contains 14 residues.

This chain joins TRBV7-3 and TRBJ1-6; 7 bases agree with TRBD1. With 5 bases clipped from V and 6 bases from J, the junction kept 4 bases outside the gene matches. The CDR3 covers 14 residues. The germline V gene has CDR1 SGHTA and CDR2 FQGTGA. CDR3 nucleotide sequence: TGTGCCAGCAGCGGCCGGGACAGTAATTCACCCCTCCACTTT. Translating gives CASSGRDSNSPLHF.

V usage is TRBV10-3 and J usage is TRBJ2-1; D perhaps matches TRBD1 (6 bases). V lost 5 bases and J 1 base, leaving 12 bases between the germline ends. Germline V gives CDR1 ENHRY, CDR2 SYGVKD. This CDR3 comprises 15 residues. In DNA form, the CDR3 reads TGTGCCATCAGTCGGACAGAAAGTTCCTACAATGAGCAGTTCTTC. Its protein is CAISRTESSYNEQFF.

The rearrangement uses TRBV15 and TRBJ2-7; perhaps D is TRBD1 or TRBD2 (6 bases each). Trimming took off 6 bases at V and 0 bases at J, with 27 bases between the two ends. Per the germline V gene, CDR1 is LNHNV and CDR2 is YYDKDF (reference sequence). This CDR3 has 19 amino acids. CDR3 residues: CATRPRGDLISASSYEQYF. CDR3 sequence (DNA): TGTGCCACCAGACCAAGGGGGGACCTCATTTCCGCTAGCTCCTACGAGCAGTACTTC.